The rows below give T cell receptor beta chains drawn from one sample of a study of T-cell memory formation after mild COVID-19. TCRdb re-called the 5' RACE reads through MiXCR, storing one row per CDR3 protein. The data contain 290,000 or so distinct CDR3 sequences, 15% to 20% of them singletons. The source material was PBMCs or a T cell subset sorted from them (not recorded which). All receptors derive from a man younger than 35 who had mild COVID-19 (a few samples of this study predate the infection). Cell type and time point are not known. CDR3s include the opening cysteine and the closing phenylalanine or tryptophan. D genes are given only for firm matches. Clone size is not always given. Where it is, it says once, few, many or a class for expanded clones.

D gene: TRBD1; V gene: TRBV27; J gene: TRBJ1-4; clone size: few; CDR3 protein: CASSRQGVVANEKLFF; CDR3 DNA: TGTGCCAGCAGTCGGCAGGGGGTAGTGGCTAATGAAAAACTGTTTTTT
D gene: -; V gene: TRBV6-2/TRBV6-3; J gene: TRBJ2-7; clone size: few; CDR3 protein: CASSYLAGSYEQYF; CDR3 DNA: TGTGCCAGCAGTTACCTCGCAGGATCCTACGAGCAGTACTTC
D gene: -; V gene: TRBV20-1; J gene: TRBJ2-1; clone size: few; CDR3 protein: CGPVRGSYNEQFF; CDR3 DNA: TGCGGGCCGGTACGGGGGTCATACAATGAGCAGTTCTTC
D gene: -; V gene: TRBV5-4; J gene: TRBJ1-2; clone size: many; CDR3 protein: CASSKPGQTQYGYTF; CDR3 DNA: TGTGCCAGCAGCAAGCCGGGACAAACTCAATATGGCTACACCTTC
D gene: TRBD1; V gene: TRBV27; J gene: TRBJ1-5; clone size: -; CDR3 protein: CASSFAGGYNQPQHF; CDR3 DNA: TGTGCCAGCAGTTTTGCAGGGGGGTATAATCAGCCCCAGCATTTT
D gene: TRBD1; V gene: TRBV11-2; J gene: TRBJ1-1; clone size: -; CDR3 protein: CASSPGQGRPEAFF; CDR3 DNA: TGTGCCAGCAGCCCGGGACAGGGGCGACCTGAAGCTTTCTTT
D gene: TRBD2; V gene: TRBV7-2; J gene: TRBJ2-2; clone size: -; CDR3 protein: CASSLTSGAPNTGELFF; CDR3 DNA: TGTGCCAGCAGCCTGACTAGCGGGGCGCCGAACACCGGGGAGCTGTTTTTT
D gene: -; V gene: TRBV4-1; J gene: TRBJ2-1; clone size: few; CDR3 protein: CASSQERGWMSFNEQFF; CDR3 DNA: TGCGCCAGCAGCCAAGAAAGGGGTTGGATGAGTTTCAATGAGCAGTTCTTC
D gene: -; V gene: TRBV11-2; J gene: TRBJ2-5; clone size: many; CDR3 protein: CASSHRETQYF; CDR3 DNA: TGTGCCAGCAGCCATCGTGAGACCCAGTACTTC
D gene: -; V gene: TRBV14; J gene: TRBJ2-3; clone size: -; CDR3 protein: CASSQNQNPGDTQYF; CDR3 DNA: TGTGCCAGCAGCCAAAACCAAAACCCGGGGGATACGCAGTATTTT
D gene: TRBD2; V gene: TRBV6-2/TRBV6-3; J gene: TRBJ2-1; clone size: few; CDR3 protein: CASTAGGAGYNEQFF; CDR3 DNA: TGTGCCAGCACCGCCGGGGGGGCGGGTTACAATGAGCAGTTCTTC
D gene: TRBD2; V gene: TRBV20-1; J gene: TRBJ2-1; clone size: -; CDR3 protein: CSAVGTSGYNEQFF; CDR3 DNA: TGCAGTGCCGTGGGGACTAGCGGTTACAATGAGCAGTTCTTC
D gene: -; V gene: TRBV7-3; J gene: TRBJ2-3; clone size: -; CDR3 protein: CASSSVGLSDTQYF; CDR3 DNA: TGTGCCAGCAGCTCGGTAGGACTTTCAGATACGCAGTATTTT
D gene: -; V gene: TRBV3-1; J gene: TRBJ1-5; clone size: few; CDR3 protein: CASSQVGGQPQHF; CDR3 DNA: TGTGCCAGCAGCCAAGTTGGAGGACAGCCCCAGCATTTT
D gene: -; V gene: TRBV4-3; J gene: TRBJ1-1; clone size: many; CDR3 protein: CASSQTGTEAFF; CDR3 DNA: TGCGCCAGCAGCCAAACAGGCACTGAAGCTTTCTTT
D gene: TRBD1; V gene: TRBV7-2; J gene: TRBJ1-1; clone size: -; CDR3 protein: CASSLAKQGRDTEAFF; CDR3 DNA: TGTGCCAGCAGCTTAGCCAAACAGGGGAGGGACACTGAAGCTTTCTTT
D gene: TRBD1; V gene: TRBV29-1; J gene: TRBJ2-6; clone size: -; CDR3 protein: CSGQGPGANVLTF; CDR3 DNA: TGCAGCGGACAGGGTCCCGGGGCCAACGTCCTGACTTTC
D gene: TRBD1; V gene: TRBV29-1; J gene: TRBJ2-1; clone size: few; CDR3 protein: CSAGTGSNEQFF; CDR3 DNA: TGCAGCGCCGGGACAGGGAGCAATGAGCAGTTCTTC
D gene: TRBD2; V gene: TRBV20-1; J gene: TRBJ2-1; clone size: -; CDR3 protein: CSASLSGGADEQFF; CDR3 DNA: TGCAGTGCTAGTCTTAGCGGGGGGGCCGATGAGCAGTTCTTC
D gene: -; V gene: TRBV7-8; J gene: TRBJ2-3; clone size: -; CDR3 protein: CASSPTRGNTQYF; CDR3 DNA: TGTGCCAGCAGCCCAACTAGGGGGAATACGCAGTATTTT
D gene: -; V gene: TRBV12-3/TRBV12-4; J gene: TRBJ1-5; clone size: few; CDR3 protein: CASSLSVNMNQPQHF; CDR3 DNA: TGTGCCAGCAGTTTGTCAGTAAATATGAATCAGCCCCAGCATTTT
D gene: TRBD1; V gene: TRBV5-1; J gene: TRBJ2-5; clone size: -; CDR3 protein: CASSWGQGETQYF; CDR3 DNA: TGCGCCAGCAGCTGGGGACAGGGAGAGACCCAGTACTTC
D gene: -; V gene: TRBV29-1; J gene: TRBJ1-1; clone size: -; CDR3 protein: CSEMTVNTEAFF; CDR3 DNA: TGCAGTGAGATGACAGTGAACACTGAAGCTTTCTTT
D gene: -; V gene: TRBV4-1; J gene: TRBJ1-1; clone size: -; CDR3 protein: CASSQDGRGNTEAFF; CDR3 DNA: TGCGCCAGCAGCCAAGATGGCAGGGGGAACACTGAAGCTTTCTTT
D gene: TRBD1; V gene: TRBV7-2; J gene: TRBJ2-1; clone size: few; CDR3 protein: CASSLVGTGVSYNEQFF; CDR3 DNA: TGTGCCAGCAGCTTAGTAGGGACAGGGGTGTCCTACAATGAGCAGTTCTTC
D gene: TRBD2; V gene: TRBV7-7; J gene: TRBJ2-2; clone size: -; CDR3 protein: CASSPRSGGLSTGELFF; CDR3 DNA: TGTGCTAGCAGCCCTAGGAGCGGGGGCTTGTCCACCGGGGAGCTGTTTTTT
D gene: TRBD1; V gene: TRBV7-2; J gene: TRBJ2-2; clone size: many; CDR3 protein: CASSFGTGTTGELFF; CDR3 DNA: TGTGCCAGCAGCTTCGGGACAGGGACTACCGGGGAGCTGTTTTTT
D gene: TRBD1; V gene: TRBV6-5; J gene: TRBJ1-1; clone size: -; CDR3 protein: CASSYDRANTEAFF; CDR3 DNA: TGTGCCAGCAGTTACGACAGGGCGAACACTGAAGCTTTCTTT
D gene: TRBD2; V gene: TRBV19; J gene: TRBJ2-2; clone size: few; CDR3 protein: CASSIGTSTGELFF; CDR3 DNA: TGTGCCAGTAGTATCGGGACTAGCACCGGGGAGCTGTTTTTT